This TCR beta chain was identified during a study of blood T cell repertoires in COVID-19. Whole-study context: The samples span acute and convalescent COVID-19 from the United States, Italy and Spain.

Clones were sequenced by immunoSEQ multiplex PCR, and TCRdb holds only the in-frame ones, with some missing. The data show around 370,000 clones, around 87% seen once. A few counts support this clone. Sequencing was performed on peripheral blood. The receptor comes from a man aged 18 to 30 with active or convalescent COVID-19.

In DNA form, the CDR3 reads TGTGCCAGCAGCCAAACCGGGACAGGGTTCTACGAGCAGTACTTC. It specifies CASSQTGTGFYEQYF. The chain employs TRBV3-1 (or the pseudogene TRBV3-2) and TRBJ2-7; 9 bases are shared with TRBD1. J lost 3 bases, V lost 2 bases, and 5 bases had no gene match. CDR3 length: 15 amino acids. Germline V lookup: CDR1 LGHDT, CDR2 YNNKEL (reference sequence).